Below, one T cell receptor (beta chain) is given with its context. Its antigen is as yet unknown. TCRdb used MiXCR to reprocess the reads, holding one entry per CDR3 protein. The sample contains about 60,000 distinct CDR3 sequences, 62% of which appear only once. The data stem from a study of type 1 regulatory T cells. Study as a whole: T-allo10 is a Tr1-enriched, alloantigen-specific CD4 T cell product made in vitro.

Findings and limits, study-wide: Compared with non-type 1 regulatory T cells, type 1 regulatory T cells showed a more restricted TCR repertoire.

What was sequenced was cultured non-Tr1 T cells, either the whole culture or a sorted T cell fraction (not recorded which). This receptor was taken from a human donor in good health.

As DNA, the CDR3 is TGCAGTGCTAGAGATTCCGAGACAGGGGGCTTTGAGCAGTTCTTC. Its protein product is CSARDSETGGFEQFF. The chain is built from TRBV20-1 and TRBJ2-1; 10 bases map to TRBD1. Losses at the gene ends were 0 bases for V and 9 bases for J; bases not matched to a gene: 8. The germline V gene encodes CDR1 DFQATT and CDR2 SNEGSKA (reference sequence). The CDR3 covers 15 residues.